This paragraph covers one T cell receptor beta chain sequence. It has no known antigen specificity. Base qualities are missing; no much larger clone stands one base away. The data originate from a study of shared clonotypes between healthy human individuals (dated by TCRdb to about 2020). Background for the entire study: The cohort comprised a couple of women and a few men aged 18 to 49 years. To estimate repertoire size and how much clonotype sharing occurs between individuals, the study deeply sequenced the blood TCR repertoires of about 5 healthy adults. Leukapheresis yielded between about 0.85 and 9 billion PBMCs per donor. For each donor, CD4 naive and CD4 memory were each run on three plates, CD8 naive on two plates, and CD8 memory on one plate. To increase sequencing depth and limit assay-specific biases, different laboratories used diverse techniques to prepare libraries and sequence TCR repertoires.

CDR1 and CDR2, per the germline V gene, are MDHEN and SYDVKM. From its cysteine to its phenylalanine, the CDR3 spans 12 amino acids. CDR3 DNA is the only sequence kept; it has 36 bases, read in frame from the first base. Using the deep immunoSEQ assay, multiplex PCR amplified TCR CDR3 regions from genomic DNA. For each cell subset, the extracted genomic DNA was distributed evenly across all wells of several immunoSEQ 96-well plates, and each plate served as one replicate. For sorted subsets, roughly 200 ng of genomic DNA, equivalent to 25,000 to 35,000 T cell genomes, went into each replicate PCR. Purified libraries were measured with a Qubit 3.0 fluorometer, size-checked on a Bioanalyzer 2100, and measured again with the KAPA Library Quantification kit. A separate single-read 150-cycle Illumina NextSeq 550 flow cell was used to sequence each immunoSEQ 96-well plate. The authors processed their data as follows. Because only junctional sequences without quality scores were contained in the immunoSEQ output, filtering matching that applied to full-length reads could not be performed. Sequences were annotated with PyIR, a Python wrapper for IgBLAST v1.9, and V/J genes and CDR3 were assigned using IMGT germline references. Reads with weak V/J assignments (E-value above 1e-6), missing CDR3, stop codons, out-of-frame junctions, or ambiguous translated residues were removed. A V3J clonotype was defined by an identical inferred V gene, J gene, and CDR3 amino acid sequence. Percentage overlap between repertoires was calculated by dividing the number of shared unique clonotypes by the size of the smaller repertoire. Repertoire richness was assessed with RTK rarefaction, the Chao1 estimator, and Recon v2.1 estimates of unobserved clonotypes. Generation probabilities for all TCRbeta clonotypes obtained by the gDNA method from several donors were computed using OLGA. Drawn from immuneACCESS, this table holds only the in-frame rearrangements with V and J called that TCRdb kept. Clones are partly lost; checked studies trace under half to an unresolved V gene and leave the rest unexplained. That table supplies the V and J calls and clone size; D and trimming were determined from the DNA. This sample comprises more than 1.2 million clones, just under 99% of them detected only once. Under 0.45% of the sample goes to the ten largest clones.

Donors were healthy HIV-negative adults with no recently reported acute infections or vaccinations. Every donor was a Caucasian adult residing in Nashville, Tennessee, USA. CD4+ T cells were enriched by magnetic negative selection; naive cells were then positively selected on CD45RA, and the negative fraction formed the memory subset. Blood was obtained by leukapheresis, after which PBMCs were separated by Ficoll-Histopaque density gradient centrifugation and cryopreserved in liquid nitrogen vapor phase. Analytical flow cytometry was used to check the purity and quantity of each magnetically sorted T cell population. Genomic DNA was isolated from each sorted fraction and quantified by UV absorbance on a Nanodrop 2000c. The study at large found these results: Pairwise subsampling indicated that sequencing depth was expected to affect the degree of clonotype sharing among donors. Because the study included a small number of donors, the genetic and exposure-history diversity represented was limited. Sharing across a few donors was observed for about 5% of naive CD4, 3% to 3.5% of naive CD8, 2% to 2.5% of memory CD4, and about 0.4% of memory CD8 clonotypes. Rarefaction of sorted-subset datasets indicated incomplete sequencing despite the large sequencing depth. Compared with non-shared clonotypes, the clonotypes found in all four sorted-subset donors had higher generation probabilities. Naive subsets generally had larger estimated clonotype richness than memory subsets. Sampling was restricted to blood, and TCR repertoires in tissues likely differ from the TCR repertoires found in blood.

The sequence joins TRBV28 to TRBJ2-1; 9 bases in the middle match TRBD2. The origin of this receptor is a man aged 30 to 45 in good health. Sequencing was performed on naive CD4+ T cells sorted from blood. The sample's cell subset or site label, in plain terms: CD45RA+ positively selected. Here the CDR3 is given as CVAGDSYNEQFF. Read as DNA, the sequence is TGTGTAGCGGGAGACTCCTACAATGAGCAGTTCTTC.